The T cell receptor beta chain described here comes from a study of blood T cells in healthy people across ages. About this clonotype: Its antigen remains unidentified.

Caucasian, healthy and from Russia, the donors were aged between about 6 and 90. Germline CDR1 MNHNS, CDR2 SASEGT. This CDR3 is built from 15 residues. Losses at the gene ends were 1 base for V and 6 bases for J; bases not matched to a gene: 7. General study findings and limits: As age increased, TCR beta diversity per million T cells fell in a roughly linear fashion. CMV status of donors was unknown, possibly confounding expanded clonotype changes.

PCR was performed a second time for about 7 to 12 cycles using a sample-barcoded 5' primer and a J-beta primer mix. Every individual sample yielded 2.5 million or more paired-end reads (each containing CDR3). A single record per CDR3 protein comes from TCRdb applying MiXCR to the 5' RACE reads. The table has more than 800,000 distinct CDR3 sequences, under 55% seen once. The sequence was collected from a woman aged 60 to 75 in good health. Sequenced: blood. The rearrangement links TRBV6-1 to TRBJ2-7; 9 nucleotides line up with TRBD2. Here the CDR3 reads CASSEGFSGSSEQYF. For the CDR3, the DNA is TGTGCCAGCAGTGAAGGCTTTAGCGGGAGCTCCGAGCAGTACTTC.